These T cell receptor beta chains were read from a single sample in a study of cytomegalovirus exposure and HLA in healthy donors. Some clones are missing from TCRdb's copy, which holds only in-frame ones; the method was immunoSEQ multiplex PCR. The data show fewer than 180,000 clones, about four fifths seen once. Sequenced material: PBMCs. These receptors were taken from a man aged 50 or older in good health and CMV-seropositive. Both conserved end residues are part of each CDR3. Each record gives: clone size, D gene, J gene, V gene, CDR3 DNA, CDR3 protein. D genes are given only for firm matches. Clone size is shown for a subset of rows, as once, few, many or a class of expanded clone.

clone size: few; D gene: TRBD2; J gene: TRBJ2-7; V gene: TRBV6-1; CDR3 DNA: TGTGCCAGCAGAAGTAATAGCGGGAGACGCGAGCAGTACTTC; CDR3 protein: CASRSNSGRREQYF
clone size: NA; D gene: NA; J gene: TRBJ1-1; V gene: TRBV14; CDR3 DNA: TGTGCCAGCAGCGCCTCTTTTTACCAGGGGAACACTGAAGCTTTCTTT; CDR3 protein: CASSASFYQGNTEAFF
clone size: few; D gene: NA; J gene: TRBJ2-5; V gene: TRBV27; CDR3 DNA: TGTGCCAGCAGTTTAAGATCAGGGGAGGGGGAGACCCAGTACTTC; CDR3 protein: CASSLRSGEGETQYF
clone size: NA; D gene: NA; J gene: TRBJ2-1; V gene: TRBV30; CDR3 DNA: TGTGCCTGGAGTGCCCGCGGTGGGCAGTTCTTC; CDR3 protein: CAWSARGGQFF
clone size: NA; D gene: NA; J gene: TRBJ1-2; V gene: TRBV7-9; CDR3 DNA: TGTGCCAGCAGCTTAGAGGACAAGGGGGGCTACACCTTC; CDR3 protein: CASSLEDKGGYTF
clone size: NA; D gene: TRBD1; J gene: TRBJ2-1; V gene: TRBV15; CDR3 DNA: TGTGCCACGGAGGACAGGGCGAACAATGAGCAGTTCTTC; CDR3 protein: CATEDRANNEQFF
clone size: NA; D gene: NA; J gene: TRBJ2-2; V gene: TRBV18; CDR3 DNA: TGTGCCAGCTCACCTTTGTCACTAGAGAACACCGGGGAGCTGTTTTTT; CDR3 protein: CASSPLSLENTGELFF
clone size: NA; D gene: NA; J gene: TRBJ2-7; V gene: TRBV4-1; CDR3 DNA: TGCGCCAGCAGCCAAGGGTTGCAGGGGAACTCCTACGAGCAGTACTTC; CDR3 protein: CASSQGLQGNSYEQYF
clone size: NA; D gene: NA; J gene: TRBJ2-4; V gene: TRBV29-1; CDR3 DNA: TGCAGCGTTGGAGTAGGAGGGCACATTCAGTACTTC; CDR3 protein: CSVGVGGHIQYF
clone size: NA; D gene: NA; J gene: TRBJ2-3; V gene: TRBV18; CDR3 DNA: TGTGCCAGCTCACCACCAAGCTCGAATACGCAGTATTTT; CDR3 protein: CASSPPSSNTQYF
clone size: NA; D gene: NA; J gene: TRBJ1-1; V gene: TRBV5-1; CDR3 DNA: TGCGCCAGCAGCTTGGCCACCGGGGGGAGCACTGAAGCTTTCTTT; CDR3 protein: CASSLATGGSTEAFF
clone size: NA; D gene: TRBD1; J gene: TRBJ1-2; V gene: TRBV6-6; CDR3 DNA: TGTGCCAGCAGGCGACAGGGTAACTATGGCTACACCTTC; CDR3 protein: CASRRQGNYGYTF
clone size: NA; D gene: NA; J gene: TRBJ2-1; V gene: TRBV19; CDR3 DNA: TGTGCCAGTAGTCCGCTCTGGTCGGGAGATGGGAATGAGCAGTTCTTC; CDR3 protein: CASSPLWSGDGNEQFF
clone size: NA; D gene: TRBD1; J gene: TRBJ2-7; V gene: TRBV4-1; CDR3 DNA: TGCGCCAGCAGCCCACAAGGGACAGGAGGCTACGAGCAGTACTTC; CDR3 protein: CASSPQGTGGYEQYF
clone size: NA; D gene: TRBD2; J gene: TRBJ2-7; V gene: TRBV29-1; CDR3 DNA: TGCAGCGCTGGGACTAGCGGCTACGAGCAGTACTTC; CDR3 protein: CSAGTSGYEQYF
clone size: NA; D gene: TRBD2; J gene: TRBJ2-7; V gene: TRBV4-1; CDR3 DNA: TGCGCCAGCAGCCAAGTTATACTAGCGGGAGTTAGTGAGCAGTACTTC; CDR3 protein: CASSQVILAGVSEQYF
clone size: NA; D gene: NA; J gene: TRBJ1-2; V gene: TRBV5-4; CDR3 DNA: TGTGCCAGCAGCTTGACAGGTACCACATATGGCTACACCTTC; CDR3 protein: CASSLTGTTYGYTF
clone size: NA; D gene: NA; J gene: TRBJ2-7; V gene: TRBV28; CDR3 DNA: TGTGCCAGCAGCGGTTCCGGGACAAACTACGAGCAGTACTTC; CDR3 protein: CASSGSGTNYEQYF
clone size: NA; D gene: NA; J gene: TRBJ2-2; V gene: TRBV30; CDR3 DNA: TGTGCCTGTCTTAGGACAGTTAACACCGGGGAGCTGTTTTTT; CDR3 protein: CACLRTVNTGELFF
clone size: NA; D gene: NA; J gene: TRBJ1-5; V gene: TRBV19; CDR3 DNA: TGTGCCAGTAGTATCGTTTGGGAGATCAGCAATCAGCCCCAGCATTTT; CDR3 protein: CASSIVWEISNQPQHF
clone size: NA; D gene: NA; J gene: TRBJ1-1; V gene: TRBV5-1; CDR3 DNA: TGCGCCAGCAGCTTCACCCAGGGGCGGAACACTGAAGCTTTCTTT; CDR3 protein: CASSFTQGRNTEAFF
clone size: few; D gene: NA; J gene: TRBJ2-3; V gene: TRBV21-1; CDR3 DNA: TGTGCCAGCAGCAGGGAGCAGGGGGCGGGAGATACGCAGTATTTT; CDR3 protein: CASSREQGAGDTQYF
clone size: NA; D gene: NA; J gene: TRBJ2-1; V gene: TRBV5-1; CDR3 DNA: TGCGCCAGCAGCCAACGGGAGAGATGGAATGAGCAGTTCTTC; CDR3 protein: CASSQRERWNEQFF
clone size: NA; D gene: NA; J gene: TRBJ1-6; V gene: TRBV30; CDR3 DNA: TGTGCCTGGAGTTTGGGGGCTACTAATTCACCCCTCCACTTT; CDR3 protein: CAWSLGATNSPLHF